What follows is one T cell receptor beta chain and its context. Its target is not known. The record originates from a study of cytomegalovirus exposure and HLA in healthy donors. Study at large: In a previous analysis, 100 million to 140 million unique TCR beta sequences were found from some 180 million T cells. Whole-study findings and limits: Reportedly, TCR beta sequences accurately predicted HLA-A and HLA-B alleles in most subjects. Highly shared variants forming one cluster were likely a sequencing artifact.

V was shortened by 4 bases and J by 6 bases, with 13 bases between the two germline ends. Per germline, CDR1 GTSNPN and CDR2 SVGIG (reference sequence). This CDR3 is 12 amino acids long. 60 Vbeta and 13 Jbeta primers were used in PCR. The data were produced by immunoSEQ multiplex PCR, yet TCRdb's version contains in-frame clones alone and is incomplete. In all, the sample yields under 50,000 clones. The sequenced sample was PBMCs. The TCR was taken from a male donor in good health and CMV-seronegative. The rearrangement uses TRBV30 and TRBJ2-7; D may be TRBD1 (5 bases). This CDR3 is CAWKRGLVEQYF. The CDR3 region has the DNA TGTGCCTGGAAAAGGGGCCTGGTCGAGCAGTACTTC.